This T cell receptor (beta chain) was documented in a study of T cells in pancreatic ductal adenocarcinoma. There are 17 residues in the CDR3. V was shortened by 0 bases and J by 7 bases, with 22 bases between the two germline ends. Germline CDR1 and CDR2: SGDLS and YYNGEE. No neoadjuvant therapy was given to the selected pancreatic ductal adenocarcinoma patients before their surgery. On this clone itself: As yet, its antigen is unknown.

Repertoires were generated with immunoSEQ multiplex PCR, while TCRdb's copy carries only in-frame clones and drops some. This sample has about 29,000 clones, with approximately 90% found just once. Broader study findings: Unique clonotypes were roughly 7.2-fold more numerous in blood than in tumor. Tumor-versus-blood clonality comparisons may be biased toward lower tumor diversity. The resected pancreatic cancer cohort was biased toward the minority with early-stage disease. No significant tumor-blood clonality difference; means were about 0.1 and 0.065.

The sequenced sample consisted of PBMCs. This sequence was found in a human donor with pancreatic ductal adenocarcinoma. The genes are TRBV9 and TRBJ1-2, with D maybe TRBD1 (6 bases). CDR3 sequence reads: CASSVGVTQGIVSGYTF. DNA for the CDR3: TGTGCCAGCAGCGTAGGTGTTACACAGGGTATCGTTAGTGGCTACACCTTC.